One and the same sample provided the 21 T cell receptor beta chains below, sequenced in a study of CD8+ T cells in alopecia areata. In each case, RNA was isolated and then reverse transcribed into cDNA as the sequencing template. Profiling relied on immunoSEQ multiplex PCR, and the TCRdb table lists in-frame clones only, not all of them. The sample holds 210,000 or so clones, around 65% seen once. Indicated treatment: oral pan-JAK inhibitor, 5-10 mg twice daily. Sequenced material: CD4+ T cells sorted from blood, taken around week 46, from a patient treated with tofacitinib. These receptors were obtained from a human donor with alopecia areata.

The V call is TRBV4-1, the J call TRBJ2-7; 8 bases fit TRBD1. With V trimmed by 4 bases and J by 5 bases, 7 bases remained unmatched. The CDR3 sequence is 14 residues long. Germline V lookup: CDR1 MGHRA, CDR2 YSYEKL. The CDR3 DNA sequence: TGCGCCAGCAGCCGAGCAGGGGGCAGGAACGAGCAGTACTTC. Translated, it gives CASSRAGGRNEQYF.

This chain connects TRBV5-6 to TRBJ2-7; 7 bases are a match to TRBD1. There are 13 residues in the CDR3. Germline loops: CDR1 SGHDT, CDR2 YYEEEE. The junction had 3 bases not matched to a gene; V was cut back by 2 bases and J by 4 bases. CDR3 residues: CASSFDRAYEQYF. The CDR3 nucleotides are TGTGCCAGCAGCTTTGACAGGGCTTACGAGCAGTACTTC.

J is TRBJ2-1 and V is TRBV30, with D perhaps matching TRBD2 (6 bases). The CDR3 has 11 amino acids. The germline V gene encodes CDR1 GTSNPN and CDR2 SVGIG (reference sequence). V dropped 4 bases and J dropped 9 bases, with 10 bases sitting between them. Here the CDR3 reads CAWNGGGEQFF. The CDR3 coding sequence is TGTGCCTGGAACGGGGGTGGTGAGCAGTTCTTC.

Only one count was recorded for this clone. This sequence joins TRBV9 and TRBJ2-2; weak D call: TRBD2 (5 bases). Germline CDR1 reads SGDLS; CDR2 reads YYNGEE. The CDR3 has 14 residues. Trimming pared 2 bases from V and 5 bases from J, leaving 10 bases between. CDR3: CASSVEPGTGELFF. CDR3 nucleotides: TGTGCCAGCAGCGTTGAGCCGGGGACCGGGGAGCTGTTTTTT.

This clone has only one observation. V is TRBV6-6 and J is TRBJ2-7; the match to TRBD1 covers 7 bases. The germline CDR1 and CDR2 sequences are MNHNY and SVGAGI (reference sequence). The J segment lost 0 bases and the V segment lost 5 bases, leaving 7 bases of the junction unmatched. CDR3 length: 15 amino acids. CDR3 nucleotides: TGTGCCAGCAGTCCGAGGACAGGACCCTCCTACGAGCAGTACTTC. Its protein is CASSPRTGPSYEQYF.

The rearrangement links TRBV11-2 to TRBJ2-7, with TRBD1 as a possible D gene (7 bases). This CDR3 contains 16 residues. V lost 4 bases and J 6 bases, leaving 22 bases between the germline ends. Germline loops: CDR1 SGHAT, CDR2 FQNNGV. The CDR3 DNA reads TGTGCCAGCAGCTGGTGTACGGGGGACAGTCCCTGCGAGCAGTACTTC. Protein sequence: CASSWCTGDSPCEQYF.

V usage is TRBV6-5 and J usage is TRBJ1-2, with TRBD1 as a possible D gene (6 bases). Between the trimmed V and J ends, which lost 0 bases and 3 bases, there was a span of 11 bases. Per germline, CDR1 MNHEY and CDR2 SVGAGI. The CDR3 covers 15 residues. The CDR3 protein is CASSYSRDTYYGYTF. The CDR3 DNA sequence: TGTGCCAGCAGTTACTCCCGGGACACTTACTATGGCTACACCTTC.

The chain links TRBV7-2 to TRBJ2-2; D is possibly TRBD1 or TRBD2 (5 bases each). Germline CDR1 is SGHTA and CDR2 is FQGNSA. Trimming pared 5 bases from V and 4 bases from J, leaving 8 bases between. The CDR3 is 13 residues long. This chain's CDR3 is CASSRGPTGELFF. For the CDR3, the DNA is TGTGCCAGCAGCCGGGGCCCCACCGGGGAGCTGTTTTTT.

The chain couples TRBV15 to TRBJ1-5; the D is unclear. Trimming removed 0 bases at V and 7 bases at J, with 13 bases between. The V gene's germline CDR1 is LNHNV and CDR2 YYDKDF (reference sequence). The length of the CDR3 is 15 residues. DNA for the CDR3: TGTGCCACCAGCAGAGATTTGGGGTTGGGCCAGCCCCAGCATTTT. It encodes CATSRDLGLGQPQHF.

V is TRBV23-1 and J is TRBJ1-4, with a tentative D call TRBD1 (6 bases). TRBV23-1 is known as an ORF, though its function is uncertain. The V gene lost 9 bases and the J gene lost 11 bases, with 19 bases spanning the gap. CDR3 length: 13 residues. The CDR3 is CAREGTSGLKLFF. The CDR3 region has the DNA TGCGCCAGGGAGGGGACATCGGGACTCAAACTGTTTTTT.

This sequence joins TRBV5-1 and TRBJ2-3; 8 nucleotides agree with TRBD1. V lost 0 bases, J lost 4 bases, and 7 bases stayed unmatched. CDR3 length: 16 residues. Germline CDR1 is SGHRS and CDR2 is YFSETQ. This CDR3 is CASSLEGRGRSDTQYF. CDR3 DNA sequence: TGCGCCAGCAGCTTGGAAGGCAGGGGGCGGTCAGATACGCAGTATTTT.

The chain carries TRBV25-1 and TRBJ1-2; TRBD1 matches 7 bases. Trimming removed 1 base from V and 5 bases from J; junction bases left unmatched: 7. The CDR3 is 15 residues long. The germline V gene encodes CDR1 MGHDK and CDR2 SYGVNS. Here the CDR3 DNA reads TGTGCCAGCAGTGAATGGGCAGGACAGGCTTATGGCTACACCTTC. It specifies CASSEWAGQAYGYTF.

This rearrangement joins TRBV5-1 to TRBJ2-6, with D possibly TRBD2 on 6 matching bases. This CDR3 spans 15 amino acids. V lost 2 bases, J lost 2 bases, and 8 bases lay in between. Germline CDR1 and CDR2: SGHRS and YFSETQ. The CDR3: CASSFSGPGANVLTF. As DNA, the CDR3 is TGCGCCAGCAGCTTTAGCGGACCTGGGGCCAACGTCCTGACTTTC.

The rearrangement joins TRBV5-1 to TRBJ2-3; D ambiguous. Germline-derived CDR1 and CDR2 are SGHRS and YFSETQ. The CDR3 runs 16 residues. V was cut by 3 bases and J by 0 bases, with 14 bases left in between. DNA for the CDR3: TGCGCCAGCAGCTCGCTTTCTGTCGGCAGCACAGATACGCAGTATTTT. Translating it yields CASSSLSVGSTDTQYF.

This clone appeared a single time. The chain couples TRBV5-6 to TRBJ1-6, with a weak D call TRBD1 (5 bases). Germline CDR1 and CDR2: SGHDT and YYEEEE. CDR3 size: 16 residues. Trimming cost V 1 base and J 8 bases, with 16 bases left between them. In DNA, the CDR3 is TGTGCCAGCAGCTTGACTCTCAAGGCAGGGTATTCACCCCTCCACTTT. This codes for CASSLTLKAGYSPLHF.

The chain has TRBV29-1 and TRBJ2-7; D unclear. This CDR3 comprises 12 residues. Trimming removed 3 bases from V and 5 bases from J, with 11 bases in between. Germline-derived CDR1 and CDR2 are SQVTM and ANQGSEA. CDR3 protein: CSVDSSTDEQYF. DNA of the CDR3: TGCAGCGTTGATTCATCAACGGACGAGCAGTACTTC.

V is TRBV5-1 and J is TRBJ2-7, with D possibly being TRBD2 (6 bases). V dropped 2 bases and J dropped 2 bases, with 8 bases sitting between them. This CDR3 region has 13 residues. Germline V gives CDR1 SGHRS, CDR2 YFSETQ. CDR3 residues: CASSFGGTYEQYF. The CDR3 DNA sequence: TGCGCCAGCAGCTTCGGGGGAACCTACGAGCAGTACTTC. The entire variable domain, with the rest obtained from reference TRBV5-1 and TRBJ2-7, is as follows: KAGVTQTPRYLIKTRGQQVTLSCSPISGHRSVSWYQQTPGQGLQFLFEYFSETQRNKGNFPGRFSGRQFSNSRSEMNVSTLELGDSALYLCASSFGGTYEQYFGPGTRLTVT.

In this sample, this clone turned up a few times. The chain carries TRBV7-2 and TRBJ1-2; TRBD1 agrees at 7 bases. The germline V gene has CDR1 SGHTA and CDR2 FQGNSA. V gave up 10 bases and J gave up 4 bases; unmatched junction bases: 3. The CDR3 extends over 11 amino acids. DNA for the CDR3: TGTGCCACCGGGACAGCCTATGGCTACACCTTC. This sequence encodes CATGTAYGYTF.

The chain is built from TRBV29-1 and TRBJ2-4; 7 positions match TRBD2. Germline CDR1 SQVTM, CDR2 ANQGSEA. CDR3 size: 13 residues. J gave up 15 bases and V 6 bases, and 17 bases lay outside the gene matches. Here the CDR3 reads CSVLAGDSSKRYF. In DNA, the CDR3 is TGCAGCGTGTTGGCGGGAGACTCATCAAAACGGTACTTC.

The chain is built from TRBV5-1 and TRBJ1-5; no clear D. This CDR3 has 13 residues. CDR1 and CDR2 (germline): SGHRS, YFSETQ. With 5 bases removed from V and 7 bases from J, the gap between germline ends came to 13 bases. CDR3 in amino acids: CASRLGIGQPQHF. The CDR3 DNA reads TGCGCCAGCAGGCTGGGTATTGGACAGCCCCAGCATTTT.

The rearrangement joins TRBV7-2 to TRBJ2-1; no definite D call. The CDR3 length is 13 residues. Germline CDR1 and CDR2: SGHTA and FQGNSA. The V end lost 0 bases, the J end lost 8 bases, and 8 bases lay between the germline ends. The CDR3 nucleotides read TGTGCCAGCAGCTTAGCAGCTCCGGATGAGCAGTTCTTC. Translated: CASSLAAPDEQFF.